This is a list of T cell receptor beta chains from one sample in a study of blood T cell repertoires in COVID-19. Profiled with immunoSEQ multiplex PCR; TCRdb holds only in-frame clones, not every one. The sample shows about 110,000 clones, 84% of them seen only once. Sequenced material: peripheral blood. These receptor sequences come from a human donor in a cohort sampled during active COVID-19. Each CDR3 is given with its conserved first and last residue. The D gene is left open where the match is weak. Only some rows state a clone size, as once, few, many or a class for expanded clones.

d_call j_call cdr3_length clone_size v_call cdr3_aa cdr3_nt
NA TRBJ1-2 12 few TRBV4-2 CASSQDLRGYTF TGTGCCAGCAGCCAAGATCTCAGGGGCTACACCTTC
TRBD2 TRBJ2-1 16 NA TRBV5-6 CASSWQLAGVPNEQFF TGTGCCAGCAGCTGGCAACTAGCGGGAGTACCCAATGAGCAGTTCTTC
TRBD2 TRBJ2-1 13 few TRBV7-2 CASSPGLAGVKFF TGTGCCAGCAGTCCTGGACTAGCGGGAGTCAAGTTCTTC
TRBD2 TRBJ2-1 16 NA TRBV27 CASSFTSGRAVDEQFF TGTGCCAGCAGTTTCACTAGCGGGAGGGCCGTCGATGAGCAGTTCTTC
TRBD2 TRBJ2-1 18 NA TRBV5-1 CASSSKKTGTSSYNEQFF TGCGCCAGCAGCTCCAAAAAGACCGGGACTAGTAGCTACAATGAGCAGTTCTTC
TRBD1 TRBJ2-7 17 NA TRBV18 CASSPRTGQRTAYEQYF TGTGCCAGCTCACCCCGGACAGGCCAACGGACGGCCTACGAGCAGTACTTC
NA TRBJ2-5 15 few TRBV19 CASSIDNGGQETQYF TGTGCCAGTAGTATAGATAATGGCGGCCAAGAGACCCAGTACTTC
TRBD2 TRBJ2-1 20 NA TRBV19 CASSIGTSGRALGSYNEQFF TGTGCCAGTAGTATCGGGACTAGCGGGAGGGCCTTAGGCTCCTACAATGAGCAGTTCTTC
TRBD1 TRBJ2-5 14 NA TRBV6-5 CASNFGQGQETQYF TGTGCCAGCAATTTCGGACAGGGGCAAGAGACCCAGTACTTC
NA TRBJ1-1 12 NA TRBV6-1 CASSEPDTEAFF TGTGCCAGCAGTGAACCGGACACTGAAGCTTTCTTT
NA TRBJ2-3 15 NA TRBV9 CASSVGVSQADTQYF TGTGCCAGCAGCGTAGGAGTCAGTCAGGCAGATACGCAGTATTTT
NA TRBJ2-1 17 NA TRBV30 CAWRPPGGASVYNEQFF TGTGCCTGGAGGCCCCCCGGGGGAGCGAGTGTTTACAATGAGCAGTTCTTC
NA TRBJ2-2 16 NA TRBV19 CASSIRERQQNGELFF TGTGCCAGTAGTATAAGAGAAAGACAGCAGAACGGGGAGCTGTTTTTT
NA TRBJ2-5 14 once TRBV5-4 CASSLAGPEETQYF TGTGCCAGCAGCCTCGCGGGCCCCGAAGAGACCCAGTACTTC
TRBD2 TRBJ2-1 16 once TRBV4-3 CASSQDSGRALDEQFF TGCGCCAGCAGCCAAGATAGCGGGAGGGCCTTGGATGAGCAGTTCTTC
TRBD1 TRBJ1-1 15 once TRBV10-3 CAINTGGPEATEAFF TGTGCCATCAACACAGGGGGCCCCGAAGCTACTGAAGCTTTCTTT
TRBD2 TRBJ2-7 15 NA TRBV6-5 CASRKGPSGSYEQYF TGTGCCAGCAGGAAGGGTCCTAGCGGCTCCTACGAGCAGTACTTC
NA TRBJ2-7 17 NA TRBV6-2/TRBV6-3 CASSYISRDSWPYEQYF TGTGCCAGCAGTTACATTTCCCGGGACTCGTGGCCCTACGAGCAGTACTTC
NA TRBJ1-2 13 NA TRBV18 CASSPNAEYGYTF TGTGCCAGCTCACCAAACGCAGAATATGGCTACACCTTC
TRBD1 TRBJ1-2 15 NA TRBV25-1 CASSDHRGTNYGYTF TGTGCCAGCAGTGACCACAGGGGGACGAACTATGGCTACACCTTC
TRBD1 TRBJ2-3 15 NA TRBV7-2 CASSFPGGVGDTQYF TGTGCCAGCAGCTTTCCAGGGGGCGTGGGAGATACGCAGTATTTT
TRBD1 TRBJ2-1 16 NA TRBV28 CASSTPGGIAYNEQFF TGTGCCAGCAGTACCCCAGGGGGCATCGCCTACAATGAGCAGTTCTTC
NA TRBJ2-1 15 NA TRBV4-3 CASSQDFGLRNEQFF TGCGCCAGCAGCCAAGATTTCGGACTTAGAAATGAGCAGTTCTTC
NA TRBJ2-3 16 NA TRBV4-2 CASSQAPGTSTDTQYF TGTGCCAGCAGCCAAGCACCCGGGACTAGCACAGATACGCAGTATTTT
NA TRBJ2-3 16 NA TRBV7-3 CASSLTGQPDTDTQYF TGTGCCAGCAGCTTAACTGGGCAGCCCGACACAGATACGCAGTATTTT
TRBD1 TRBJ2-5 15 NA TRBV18 CASSLRTGRQETQYF TGTGCCAGCTCACTTCGGACAGGTCGACAAGAGACCCAGTACTTC
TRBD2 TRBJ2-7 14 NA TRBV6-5 CASSRAGGDYEQYF TGTGCCAGCAGTCGAGCGGGAGGGGACTACGAGCAGTACTTC
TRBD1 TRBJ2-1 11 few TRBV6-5 CASSSRTGQFF TGTGCCAGCAGTTCCCGGACAGGGCAGTTCTTC
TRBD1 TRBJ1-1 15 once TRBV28 CASRTTGGIYDEAFF TGTGCCAGCAGAACCACAGGGGGCATCTACGATGAAGCTTTCTTT
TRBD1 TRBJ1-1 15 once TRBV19 CASSSTGGSGTEAFF TGTGCCAGTAGTTCCACAGGGGGCTCGGGCACTGAAGCTTTCTTT
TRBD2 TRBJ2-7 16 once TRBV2 CASRLTSGRGFYEQYF TGTGCCAGCAGACTGACTAGCGGGAGGGGGTTCTACGAGCAGTACTTC
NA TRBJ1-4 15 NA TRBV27 CASSLAAATNEKLFF TGTGCCAGCAGTTTAGCGGCAGCAACTAATGAAAAACTGTTTTTT
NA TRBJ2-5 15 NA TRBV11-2 CASSRPALVEETQYF TGTGCCAGCAGCCGCCCAGCTCTAGTTGAAGAGACCCAGTACTTC
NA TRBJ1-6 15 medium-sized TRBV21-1 CASSKGQGKGSPLHF TGTGCCAGCAGCAAAGGACAGGGGAAAGGATCACCCCTCCACTTT
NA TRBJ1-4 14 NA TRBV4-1 CASSKQATNEKLFF TGCGCCAGCAGCAAACAAGCAACTAATGAAAAACTGTTTTTT
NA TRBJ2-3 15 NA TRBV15 CATSRVLQQGDTQYF TGTGCCACCAGCAGAGTCCTCCAACAGGGTGATACGCAGTATTTT
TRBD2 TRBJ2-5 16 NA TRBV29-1 CSVGLAGGPNQETQYF TGCAGCGTTGGTCTAGCGGGAGGACCTAACCAAGAGACCCAGTACTTC
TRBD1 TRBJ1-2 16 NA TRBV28 CASSSAGQGLLEGYTF TGTGCCAGCAGTTCCGCGGGACAGGGCCTTCTAGAGGGCTACACCTTC
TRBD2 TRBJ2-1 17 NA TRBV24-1 CATSDPTTGGPDNEQFF TGTGCCACCAGTGATCCTACCACGGGAGGGCCCGACAATGAGCAGTTCTTC